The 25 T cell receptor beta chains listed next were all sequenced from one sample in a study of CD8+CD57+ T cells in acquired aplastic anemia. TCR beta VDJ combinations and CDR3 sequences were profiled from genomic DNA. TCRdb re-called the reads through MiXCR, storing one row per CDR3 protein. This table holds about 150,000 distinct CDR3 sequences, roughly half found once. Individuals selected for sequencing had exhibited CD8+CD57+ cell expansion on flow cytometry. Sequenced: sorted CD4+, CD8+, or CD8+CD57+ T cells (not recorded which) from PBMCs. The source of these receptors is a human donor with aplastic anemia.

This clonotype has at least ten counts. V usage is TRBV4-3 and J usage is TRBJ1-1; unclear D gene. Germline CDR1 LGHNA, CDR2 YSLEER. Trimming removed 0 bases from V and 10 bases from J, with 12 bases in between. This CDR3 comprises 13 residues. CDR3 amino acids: CASSQDFGEGAFF. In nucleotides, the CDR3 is TGCGCCAGCAGCCAAGATTTCGGGGAAGGAGCTTTCTTT.

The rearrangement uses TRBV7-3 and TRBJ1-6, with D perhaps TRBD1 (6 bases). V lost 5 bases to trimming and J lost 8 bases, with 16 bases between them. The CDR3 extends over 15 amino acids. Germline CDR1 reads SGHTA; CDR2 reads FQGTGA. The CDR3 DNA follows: TGTGCCAGCAGCCGCACTGGGGGCAGGGATTCACCCCTCCACTTT. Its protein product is CASSRTGGRDSPLHF. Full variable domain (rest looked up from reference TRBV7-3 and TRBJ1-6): GAGVSQTPSNKVTEKGKYVELRCDPISGHTALYWYRQSLGQGPEFLIYFQGTGAADDSGLPNDRFFAVRPEGSVSTLKIQRTERGDSAVYLCASSRTGGRDSPLHFGNGTRLTVT.

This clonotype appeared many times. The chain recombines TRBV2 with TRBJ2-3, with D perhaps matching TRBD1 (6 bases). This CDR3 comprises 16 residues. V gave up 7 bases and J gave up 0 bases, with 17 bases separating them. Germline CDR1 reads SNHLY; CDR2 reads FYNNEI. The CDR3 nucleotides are TGTGCCAGCATTTTGCCGGACAGCTCTAGCACAGATACGCAGTATTTT. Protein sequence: CASILPDSSSTDTQYF.

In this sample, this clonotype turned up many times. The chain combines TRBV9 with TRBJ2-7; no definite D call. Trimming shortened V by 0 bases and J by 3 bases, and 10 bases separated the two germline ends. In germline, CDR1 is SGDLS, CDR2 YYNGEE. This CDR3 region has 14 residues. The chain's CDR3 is CASSVEGANYEQYF. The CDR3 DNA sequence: TGTGCCAGCAGCGTAGAGGGTGCTAACTACGAGCAGTACTTC.

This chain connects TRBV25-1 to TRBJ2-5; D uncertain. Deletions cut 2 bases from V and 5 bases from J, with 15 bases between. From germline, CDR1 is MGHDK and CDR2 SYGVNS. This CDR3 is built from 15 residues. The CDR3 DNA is TGTGCCAGCAGTGAAGGGCAGGCCACCGGTGAGACCCAGTACTTC. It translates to CASSEGQATGETQYF.

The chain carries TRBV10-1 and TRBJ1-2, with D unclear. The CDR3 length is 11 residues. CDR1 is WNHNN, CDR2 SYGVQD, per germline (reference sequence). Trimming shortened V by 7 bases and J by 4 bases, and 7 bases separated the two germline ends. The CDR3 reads CASKFFYGYTF. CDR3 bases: TGCGCCAGCAAGTTCTTCTATGGCTACACCTTC.

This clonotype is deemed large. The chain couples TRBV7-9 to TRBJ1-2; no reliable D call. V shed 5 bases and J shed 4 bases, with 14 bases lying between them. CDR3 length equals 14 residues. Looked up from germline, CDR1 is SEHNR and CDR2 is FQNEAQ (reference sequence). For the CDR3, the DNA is TGTGCCAGCAGCCAAACCCAGATGCTCTATGGCTACACCTTC. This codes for CASSQTQMLYGYTF.

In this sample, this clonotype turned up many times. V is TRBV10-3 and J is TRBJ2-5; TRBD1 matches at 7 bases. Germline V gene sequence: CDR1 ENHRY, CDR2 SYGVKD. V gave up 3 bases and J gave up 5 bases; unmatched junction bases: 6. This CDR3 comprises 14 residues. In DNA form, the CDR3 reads TGTGCCATCAGTGAAACAGGGGCTTATGAGACCCAGTACTTC. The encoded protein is CAISETGAYETQYF.

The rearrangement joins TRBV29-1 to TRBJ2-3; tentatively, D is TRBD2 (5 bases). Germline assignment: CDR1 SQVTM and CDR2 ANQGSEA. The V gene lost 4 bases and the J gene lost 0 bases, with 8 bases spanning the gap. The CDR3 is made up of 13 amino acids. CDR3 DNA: TGCAGCGTTGGGTCGGGGAGCACAGATACGCAGTATTTT. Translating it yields CSVGSGSTDTQYF.

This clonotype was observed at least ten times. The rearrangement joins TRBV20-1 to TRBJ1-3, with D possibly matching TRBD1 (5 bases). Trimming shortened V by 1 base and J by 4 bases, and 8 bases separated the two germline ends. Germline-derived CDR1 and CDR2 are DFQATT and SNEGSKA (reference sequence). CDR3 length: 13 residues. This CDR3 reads CSARAGQGNTIYF. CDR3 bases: TGCAGTGCTAGAGCAGGGCAAGGAAACACCATATATTTT.

The CDR3 DNA sequence: TGTGCCAGCAGCACCCGGGGTGGTACGCAGTATTTT. This encodes CASSTRGGTQYF. This chain connects TRBV7-3 to TRBJ2-3; tentative D call: TRBD2 (5 bases). The length of the CDR3 is 12 residues. In germline, CDR1 is SGHTA, CDR2 FQGTGA. V was pared by 5 bases and J by 8 bases, with 11 bases between. Looking up the rest from reference TRBV7-3 and TRBJ2-3 gives the full variable domain: GAGVSQTPSNKVTEKGKYVELRCDPISGHTALYWYRQSLGQGPEFLIYFQGTGAADDSGLPNDRFFAVRPEGSVSTLKIQRTERGDSAVYLCASSTRGGTQYFGPGTRLTVL.

The CDR3 nucleotides read TGTGCCATCAAGCTCCGAGGGGACACCATATATTTT. It specifies CAIKLRGDTIYF. The chain recombines TRBV10-3 with TRBJ1-3; D is possibly TRBD1 (5 bases). Trimming pared 7 bases from V and 8 bases from J, leaving 12 bases between. Germline values: CDR1 ENHRY, CDR2 SYGVKD. The CDR3 extends over 12 amino acids.

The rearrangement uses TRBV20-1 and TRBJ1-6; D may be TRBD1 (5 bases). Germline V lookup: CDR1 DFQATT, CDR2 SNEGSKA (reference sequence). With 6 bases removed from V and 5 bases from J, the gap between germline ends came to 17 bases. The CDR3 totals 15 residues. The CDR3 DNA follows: TGCAGTGCCTCCCTGCCAGGGCCCAATAATTCACCCCTCCACTTT. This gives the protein CSASLPGPNNSPLHF.

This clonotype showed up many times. The CDR3 DNA reads TGTGCCAGCAGTTACGTCTCCGCAGGGGTGGATTCACCCCTCCACTTT. Translated: CASSYVSAGVDSPLHF. The J gene is TRBJ1-6, the V gene TRBV6-5; D possibly corresponds to TRBD1 (6 bases). The V end was cut by 2 bases, the J end by 8 bases, with 16 bases between. CDR3 length: 16 residues. The germline CDR1 and CDR2 sequences are MNHEY and SVGAGI.

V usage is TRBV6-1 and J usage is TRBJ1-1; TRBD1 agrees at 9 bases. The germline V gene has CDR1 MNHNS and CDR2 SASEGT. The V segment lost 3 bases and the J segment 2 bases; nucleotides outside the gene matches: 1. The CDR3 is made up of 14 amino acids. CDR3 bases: TGTGCCAGCAGTGAGGGACAGGGCAACACTGAAGCTTTCTTT. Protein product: CASSEGQGNTEAFF.

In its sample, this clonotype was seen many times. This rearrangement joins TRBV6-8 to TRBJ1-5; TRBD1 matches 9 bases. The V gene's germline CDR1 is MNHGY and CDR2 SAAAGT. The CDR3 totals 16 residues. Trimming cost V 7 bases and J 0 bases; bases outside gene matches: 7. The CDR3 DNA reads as TGTGCCAGCAAAGGGACAGGGAAGGTTAGCAATCAGCCCCAGCATTTT. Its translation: CASKGTGKVSNQPQHF.

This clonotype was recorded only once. CDR3 in DNA: TGTGCCACCAGTGATGGGACAGGGACCTACGAGCAGTACTTC. Its translation is CATSDGTGTYEQYF. V gene TRBV24-1 combines with J gene TRBJ2-7, with 9 bases that match TRBD1. The CDR3 extends over 14 amino acids. V lost 3 bases and J lost 2; bases outside the gene matches: 1. Germline loops: CDR1 KGHDR, CDR2 SFDVKD.

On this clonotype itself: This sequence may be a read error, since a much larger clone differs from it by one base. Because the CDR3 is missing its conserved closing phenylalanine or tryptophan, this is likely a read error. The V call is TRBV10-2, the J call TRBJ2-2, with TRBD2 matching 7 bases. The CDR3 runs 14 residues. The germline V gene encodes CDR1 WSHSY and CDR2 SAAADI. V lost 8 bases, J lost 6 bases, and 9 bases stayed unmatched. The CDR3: CASLLKGLAGELFL. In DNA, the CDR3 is TGCGCCAGCCTCCTAAAAGGACTAGCCGGGGAGCTGTTTCTT.

The CDR3 sequence: CASSISGHGFEQFF. The CDR3 nucleotides are TGTGCCAGTAGTATATCGGGACACGGCTTTGAGCAGTTCTTC. V gene TRBV19 combines with J gene TRBJ2-1; a weak D match, TRBD1 (6 bases). This CDR3 contains 14 residues. The V and J ends lost 2 bases and 9 bases respectively, with 14 bases between them. The germline CDR1 and CDR2 sequences are LNHDA and SQIVND (reference sequence).

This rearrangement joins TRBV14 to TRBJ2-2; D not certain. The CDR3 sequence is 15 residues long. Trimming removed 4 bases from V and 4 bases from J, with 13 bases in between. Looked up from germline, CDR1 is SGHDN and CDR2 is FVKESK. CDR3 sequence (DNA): TGTGCCAGCAGCCCCAAAGGTGGGCCCACCGGGGAGCTGTTTTTT. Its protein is CASSPKGGPTGELFF.

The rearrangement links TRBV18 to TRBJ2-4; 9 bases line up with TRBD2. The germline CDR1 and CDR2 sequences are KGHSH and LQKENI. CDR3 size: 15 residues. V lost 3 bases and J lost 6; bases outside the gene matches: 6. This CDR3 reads CASSPTGTSRNIQYF. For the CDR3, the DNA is TGTGCCAGCTCACCGACCGGGACTAGCAGAAACATTCAGTACTTC.

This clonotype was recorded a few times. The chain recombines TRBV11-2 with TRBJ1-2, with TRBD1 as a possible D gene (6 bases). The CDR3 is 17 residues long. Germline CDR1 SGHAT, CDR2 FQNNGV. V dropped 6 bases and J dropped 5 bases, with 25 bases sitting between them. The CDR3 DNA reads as TGTGCCAGCAGGAGGGGTGGGGGCGGTTTCTCGGATTATGGCTACACCTTC. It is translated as CASRRGGGGFSDYGYTF.

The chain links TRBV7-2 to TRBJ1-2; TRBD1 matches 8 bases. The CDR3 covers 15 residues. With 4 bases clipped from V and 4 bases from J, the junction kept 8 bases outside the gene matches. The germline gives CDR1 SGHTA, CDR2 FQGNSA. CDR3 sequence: CASSSPDRAAYGYTF. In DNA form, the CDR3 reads TGTGCCAGCAGCTCCCCGGACAGGGCGGCCTATGGCTACACCTTC.

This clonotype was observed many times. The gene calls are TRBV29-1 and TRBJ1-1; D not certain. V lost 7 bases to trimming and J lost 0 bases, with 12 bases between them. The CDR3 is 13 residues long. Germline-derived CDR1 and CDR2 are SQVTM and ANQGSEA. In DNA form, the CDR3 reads TGCAGCGCCGGACCGATCATGAACACTGAAGCTTTCTTT. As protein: CSAGPIMNTEAFF.

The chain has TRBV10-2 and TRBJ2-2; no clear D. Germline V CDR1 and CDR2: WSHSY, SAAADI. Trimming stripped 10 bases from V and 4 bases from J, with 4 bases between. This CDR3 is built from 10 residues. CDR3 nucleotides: TGCGCCACCCGCACCGGGGAGCTGTTTTTT. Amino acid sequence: CATRTGELFF.